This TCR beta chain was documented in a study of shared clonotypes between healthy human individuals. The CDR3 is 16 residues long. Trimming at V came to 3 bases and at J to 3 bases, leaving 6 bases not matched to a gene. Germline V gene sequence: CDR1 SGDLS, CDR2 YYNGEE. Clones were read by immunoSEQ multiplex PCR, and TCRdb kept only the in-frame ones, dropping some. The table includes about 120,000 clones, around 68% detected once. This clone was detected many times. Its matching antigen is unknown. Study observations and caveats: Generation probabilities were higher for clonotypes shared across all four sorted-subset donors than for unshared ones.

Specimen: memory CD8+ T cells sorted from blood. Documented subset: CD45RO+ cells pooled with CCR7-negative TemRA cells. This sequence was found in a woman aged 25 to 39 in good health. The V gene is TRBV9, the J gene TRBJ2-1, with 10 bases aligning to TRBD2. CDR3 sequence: CASSATGTSVYNEQFF. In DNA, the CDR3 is TGTGCCAGCAGCGCAACCGGGACTAGCGTCTACAATGAGCAGTTCTTC. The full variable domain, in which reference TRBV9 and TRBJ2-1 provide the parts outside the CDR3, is DSGVTQTPKHLITATGQRVTLRCSPRSGDLSVYWYQQSLDQGLQFLIQYYNGEERAKGNILERFSAQQFPDLHSELNLSSLELGDSALYFCASSATGTSVYNEQFFGPGTRLTVL.